Below are 30 T cell receptor beta chains sequenced from a single sample in a study of Tregs in tolerant kidney transplant recipients. Here immunoSEQ multiplex PCR was the method, and the copy in TCRdb shows in-frame clones only, minus some. The sample contains some 66,000 clones, roughly 92% of which appear only once. Sequencing used CD8+ T cells from blood, obtained before the transplant. The receptors here all came from a human donor who received a combined kidney and bone marrow transplant.

The CDR3: CASSLFGTFYEQYF. CDR3 in DNA: TGTGCCAGCAGCTTGTTCGGGACATTCTACGAGCAGTACTTC. The genes are TRBV5-8 and TRBJ2-7; weak D call: TRBD1 (6 bases). The CDR3 sequence is 14 residues long. Germline V gene sequence: CDR1 SGHTS, CDR2 YDEGEE. Between the trimmed V and J ends, which lost 1 base and 3 bases, there was a span of 11 bases.

The chain carries TRBV27 and TRBJ2-5, with TRBD2 identical over 9 bases. This CDR3 is built from 13 residues. The germline gives CDR1 MNHEY, CDR2 SMNVEV (reference sequence). Trimming at V came to 8 bases and at J to 3 bases, leaving 4 bases not matched to a gene. The CDR3 DNA follows: TGTGCCAGCGGGCTAGCGGGGAAAGAGACCCAGTACTTC. Translating gives CASGLAGKETQYF.

The J gene is TRBJ1-2, the V gene TRBV5-4; 7 nucleotides line up with TRBD1. The CDR3 covers 15 residues. The V gene's germline CDR1 is SGHNT and CDR2 YYREEE (reference sequence). The CDR3 DNA sequence: TGTGGCTACCTGAGAGCCGGGACAGAACTGGATGGCTACACCTTC. This translates into CGYLRAGTELDGYTF.

The chain couples TRBV2 to TRBJ2-1; 13 bases fit TRBD2. V gave up 6 bases and J gave up 3 bases; unmatched junction bases: 5. The CDR3 is made up of 16 amino acids. From germline, CDR1 is SNHLY and CDR2 FYNNEI. CDR3 in DNA: TGTGCCAGCAGAGGGACTAGCGGGAAGGTCTACAATGAGCAGTTCTTC. Its protein is CASRGTSGKVYNEQFF.

This rearrangement joins TRBV9 to TRBJ1-1; 7 bases map to TRBD1. In germline, CDR1 is SGDLS, CDR2 YYNGEE. This CDR3 has 16 residues. The J segment lost 1 base and the V segment lost 4 bases, leaving 10 bases of the junction unmatched. The CDR3 loop is CASSTGGGRANTEAFF. The CDR3 coding sequence is TGTGCCAGCAGCACCGGAGGGGGCAGGGCGAACACTGAAGCTTTCTTT.

V usage is TRBV7-9 and J usage is TRBJ2-7; possible D gene TRBD1, 6 bases. V lost 7 bases and J 5 bases, leaving 15 bases between the germline ends. This CDR3 comprises 13 residues. Germline V gene sequence: CDR1 SEHNR, CDR2 FQNEAQ (reference sequence). CDR3 DNA: TGTGCCAGCAAGGCAGGGGTGAGCGACGAGCAGTACTTC. Amino acids: CASKAGVSDEQYF. Full variable domain (missing parts from reference TRBV7-9 and TRBJ2-7): DTGVSQNPRHKITKRGQNVTFRCDPISEHNRLYWYRQTLGQGPEFLTYFQNEAQLEKSRLLSDRFSAERPKGSFSTLEIQRTEQGDSAMYLCASKAGVSDEQYFGPGTRLTVT.

The chain employs TRBV25-1 and TRBJ2-7; 9 bases are a match to TRBD2. The CDR3 sequence is 14 residues long. The trim removed 8 bases at V and 7 bases at J, leaving 12 bases unmatched. CDR1 and CDR2 from the germline V gene are MGHDK and SYGVNS. The CDR3 region has the DNA TGTGCCAGCGAGTGGGCGGGCGCGGGGGGGGAGCAGTACTTC. It encodes CASEWAGAGGEQYF.

This clone turned up a few times. At the DNA level, this CDR3 is encoded by other sequences in the same sample as well. The chain is built from TRBV7-9 and TRBJ1-2; D remains unclear. CDR3 length: 14 amino acids. Trimming stripped 1 base from V and 3 bases from J, with 9 bases between. Germline V gene sequence: CDR1 SEHNR, CDR2 FQNEAQ (reference sequence). The CDR3 protein is CASSLGAGDYGYTF. For the CDR3, the DNA is TGTGCCAGCAGCTTAGGGGCAGGTGACTATGGCTACACCTTC.

This chain links TRBV19 with TRBJ2-4; TRBD1 agrees at 7 bases. Germline CDR1 and CDR2: LNHDA and SQIVND (reference sequence). This CDR3 is 14 amino acids long. V lost 1 base and J lost 5; bases outside the gene matches: 2. Here the CDR3 DNA reads TGTGCCAGTAGTATAGGACAGGGTCAAAACATTCAGTACTTC. As protein: CASSIGQGQNIQYF.

This chain uses TRBV7-6 with TRBJ2-5; perhaps TRBD1 as D (6 bases). CDR1 and CDR2 (germline): SGHVS, FNYEAQ. The CDR3 totals 16 residues. V was cut by 5 bases and J by 3 bases, with 19 bases left in between. This CDR3 reads CASSPHGGYREETQYF. The CDR3 nucleotides are TGTGCCAGCAGCCCACATGGGGGCTATCGGGAAGAGACCCAGTACTTC.

The chain has TRBV5-1 and TRBJ1-1; 7 nucleotides match TRBD1. Germline CDR1 and CDR2: SGHRS and YFSETQ. This CDR3 is 13 amino acids long. V lost 2 bases and J lost 4; bases outside the gene matches: 2. In DNA, the CDR3 is TGCGCCAGCAGCTTAGGGGGCATCACTGAAGCTTTCTTT. Translation: CASSLGGITEAFF.

The rearrangement joins TRBV2 to TRBJ2-1, with 9 bases aligning to TRBD2. Germline V lookup: CDR1 SNHLY, CDR2 FYNNEI. V shed 10 bases, J shed 5 bases, and the junction held 6 bases outside the gene matches. This CDR3 region has 13 residues. CDR3 amino acids: CATLAGSDNEQFF. DNA for the CDR3: TGTGCCACCCTAGCGGGATCGGACAATGAGCAGTTCTTC.

The rearrangement uses TRBV4-1 and TRBJ2-7; D gene ambiguous. Germline V gene lookup returns CDR1 MGHRA and CDR2 YSYEKL. The CDR3 length is 13 residues. Trimming pared 1 base from V and 3 bases from J, leaving 7 bases between. In DNA form, the CDR3 reads TGCGCCAGCAGCCAAGTCCTACTCTACGAGCAGTACTTC. This encodes CASSQVLLYEQYF.

This clone was seen only a few times. This chain connects TRBV5-6 to TRBJ1-5, with 10 nucleotides matching TRBD1. With 3 bases clipped from V and 2 bases from J, the junction kept 2 bases outside the gene matches. CDR3 size: 15 residues. CDR1 and CDR2 from the germline V gene are SGHDT and YYEEEE. CDR3 sequence (DNA): TGTGCCAGCAGCTATGGGACAGGGGGCAATCAGCCCCAGCATTTT. This gives the protein CASSYGTGGNQPQHF.

V gene TRBV27 combines with J gene TRBJ2-1; 10 bases match TRBD2. Trimming cost V 6 bases and J 6 bases; bases outside gene matches: 11. CDR3 length: 16 residues. Germline lookup yields CDR1 MNHEY and CDR2 SMNVEV (reference sequence). The CDR3 sequence is CASRGLANIRSNEQFF. For the CDR3, the DNA is TGTGCCAGCAGGGGACTAGCGAACATCAGGAGCAATGAGCAGTTCTTC.

A single count supports this clone. The gene calls are TRBV5-1 and TRBJ2-7; D gene uncertain. V was clipped by 0 bases and J by 0 bases, with 4 bases between them. CDR3 length: 13 residues. Germline V lookup: CDR1 SGHRS, CDR2 YFSETQ. CDR3 amino acids: CASSLVSSYEQYF. CDR3 bases: TGCGCCAGCAGCTTGGTTAGCTCCTACGAGCAGTACTTC. The variable domain in full, completed from reference TRBV5-1 and TRBJ2-7, reads KAGVTQTPRYLIKTRGQQVTLSCSPISGHRSVSWYQQTPGQGLQFLFEYFSETQRNKGNFPGRFSGRQFSNSRSEMNVSTLELGDSALYLCASSLVSSYEQYFGPGTRLTVT.

This chain links TRBV9 with TRBJ2-7; the match to TRBD1 covers 10 bases. The germline V gene has CDR1 SGDLS and CDR2 YYNGEE. The CDR3 covers 15 residues. The V and J ends lost 4 bases and 5 bases, in that order; junction bases with no gene match: 9. This CDR3 reads CASSSRDRGSHEQYF. CDR3 sequence (DNA): TGTGCCAGCAGCTCTCGGGACAGGGGATCCCACGAGCAGTACTTC.

The rearrangement links TRBV18 to TRBJ1-2; D unresolved. This CDR3 is built from 14 residues. Germline CDR1 and CDR2: KGHSH and LQKENI. The V and J ends lost 3 bases and 7 bases respectively, with 15 bases between them. In DNA form, the CDR3 reads TGTGCCAGCTCACCTCCCGATGACGCTAGTGGCTACACCTTC. This encodes CASSPPDDASGYTF.

This CDR3 is CASSFGRGGTDTQYF. The CDR3 DNA reads as TGTGCCAGCAGCTTTGGGCGGGGGGGAACAGATACGCAGTATTTT. V is TRBV5-4 and J is TRBJ2-3, with TRBD2 matching over 9 bases. In germline, CDR1 is SGHNT, CDR2 YYREEE (reference sequence). V gave up 2 bases and J gave up 3 bases; unmatched junction bases: 4. The CDR3 length is 15 residues.

CDR3 protein: CSVVGRYYTDTQYF. CDR3 nucleotides: TGCAGCGTTGTCGGCAGGTATTACACAGATACGCAGTATTTT. The gene calls are TRBV29-1 and TRBJ2-3; D call uncertain. V dropped 4 bases and J dropped 2 bases, with 13 bases sitting between them. Germline CDR1 is SQVTM and CDR2 is ANQGSEA. The CDR3 runs 14 residues.

The chain combines TRBV27 with TRBJ2-7; TRBD1 matches at 8 bases. Germline V gene data show CDR1 as MNHEY and CDR2 as SMNVEV (reference sequence). This CDR3 contains 14 residues. The ends lost 4 bases at V and 4 bases at J; junction bases unmatched: 6. CDR3 protein: CASSWTGSGYEQYF. For the CDR3, the DNA is TGTGCCAGCAGTTGGACAGGGTCGGGGTACGAGCAGTACTTC.

This chain links TRBV4-1 with TRBJ2-1; D uncertain. Germline V gives CDR1 MGHRA, CDR2 YSYEKL. V shed 1 base and J shed 4 bases, with 5 bases lying between them. The CDR3 spans 13 residues. The CDR3: CASSQAQYNEQFF. In DNA form, the CDR3 reads TGCGCCAGCAGCCAAGCACAGTACAATGAGCAGTTCTTC.

J is TRBJ1-1 and V is TRBV5-1; no clear D gene. This CDR3 region has 13 residues. Deletions cut 0 bases from V and 8 bases from J, with 11 bases between. The germline V gene encodes CDR1 SGHRS and CDR2 YFSETQ. The CDR3, as DNA: TGCGCCAGCAGCTTGGATTTCGGAGCCGAAGCTTTCTTT. Translating it yields CASSLDFGAEAFF. Full variable domain (rest looked up from reference TRBV5-1 and TRBJ1-1): KAGVTQTPRYLIKTRGQQVTLSCSPISGHRSVSWYQQTPGQGLQFLFEYFSETQRNKGNFPGRFSGRQFSNSRSEMNVSTLELGDSALYLCASSLDFGAEAFFGQGTRLTVV.

The V and J genes are TRBV5-8 and TRBJ1-5; 7 bases are shared with TRBD1. Germline CDR1 and CDR2: SGHTS and YDEGEE. The CDR3 loop spans 15 amino acids. The trim removed 5 bases at V and 6 bases at J, leaving 11 bases unmatched. CDR3 sequence reads: CASSQGQAWGQPQHF. The CDR3 region has the DNA TGTGCCAGCAGTCAAGGACAGGCGTGGGGTCAGCCCCAGCATTTT. Looking up the rest from reference TRBV5-8 and TRBJ1-5 gives the full variable domain: EAGVTQSPTHLIKTRGQQATLRCSPISGHTSVYWYQQALGLGLQFLLWYDEGEERNRGNFPPRFSGRQFPNYSSELNVNALELEDSALYLCASSQGQAWGQPQHFGDGTRLSIL.

The chain combines TRBV4-3 with TRBJ2-1; TRBD2 aligns across 7 bases. Germline-derived CDR1 and CDR2 are LGHNA and YSLEER. V was clipped by 3 bases and J by 4 bases; unmatched bases: 6. The CDR3 covers 15 residues. The CDR3 DNA is TGCGCCAGCAGCCAGGGCGGGAGCGGTTACAATGAGCAGTTCTTC. This gives the protein CASSQGGSGYNEQFF.

This sequence joins TRBV6-5 and TRBJ1-5; perhaps TRBD1 as D (5 bases). Trimming took off 5 bases at V and 3 bases at J, with 11 bases between the two ends. The CDR3 covers 14 residues. In germline, CDR1 is MNHEY, CDR2 SVGAGI. CDR3: CASSSRGNNQPQHF. DNA of the CDR3: TGTGCCAGCAGTAGTCGGGGGAACAATCAGCCCCAGCATTTT.

V is TRBV29-1 and J is TRBJ2-7, with a tentative D call TRBD2 (6 bases). Germline CDR1 reads SQVTM; CDR2 reads ANQGSEA. The CDR3 loop spans 15 amino acids. V shed 0 bases and J shed 4 bases, with 16 bases lying between them. This CDR3 reads CSVEEVGQGTYEQYF. In DNA, the CDR3 is TGCAGCGTTGAAGAAGTGGGGCAAGGGACTTACGAGCAGTACTTC.

The V and J genes are TRBV9 and TRBJ2-7, with 7 bases fitting TRBD1. The CDR3 loop spans 14 amino acids. Germline V CDR1 and CDR2: SGDLS, YYNGEE. V lost 3 bases to trimming and J lost 7 bases; unmatched junction nucleotides: 10. CDR3 amino acids: CASSAGTVTSEQYF. As DNA, the CDR3 is TGTGCCAGCAGCGCAGGGACAGTAACTTCAGAGCAGTACTTC.

The J gene is TRBJ1-2, the V gene TRBV27; 7 bases align to TRBD1. CDR3 length: 13 residues. Germline-derived CDR1 and CDR2 are MNHEY and SMNVEV (reference sequence). Trimming removed 5 bases from V and 5 bases from J; junction bases left unmatched: 5. The CDR3 spells CASSHGQEYGYTF. As DNA, the CDR3 is TGTGCCAGCAGTCACGGACAGGAGTATGGCTACACCTTC.

The chain couples TRBV2 to TRBJ1-5; 7 bases align to TRBD1. J was trimmed by 6 bases and V by 3 bases; bases with no gene match: 2. CDR3 length: 13 residues. Germline V lookup: CDR1 SNHLY, CDR2 FYNNEI. This chain's CDR3 is CASSDTGAQPQHF. CDR3 DNA sequence: TGTGCCAGCAGTGATACAGGGGCTCAGCCCCAGCATTTT.